These 11 T cell receptor beta chains came from one sample sequenced in a study of CD8 T cells in Susac syndrome. The RNA, about 0.5 to 1 ug, was put through reverse transcription using random hexamers. TCRdb re-called the immunoSEQ multiplex PCR reads with MiXCR, one entry per CDR3 protein. Of more than 90,000 distinct CDR3 sequences in the sample, around 94% were seen once. Sequencing used CD4+ T cells from PBMCs. The receptors were sampled from a human donor with multiple sclerosis.

The genes are TRBV7-9 and TRBJ1-1, with D unresolved. The CDR3 runs 13 residues. Germline values: CDR1 SEHNR, CDR2 FQNEAQ (reference sequence). Trimming stripped 5 bases from V and 5 bases from J, with 12 bases between. DNA for the CDR3: TGTGCCAGCAGCCTCCTCCCCGGGACTGAAGCTTTCTTT. It yields the protein CASSLLPGTEAFF.

V and J are TRBV11-2 and TRBJ2-1; TRBD2 matches 10 bases. The V gene's germline CDR1 is SGHAT and CDR2 FQNNGV. The CDR3 loop spans 15 amino acids. V dropped 5 bases and J dropped 9; count of bases not matched to a gene: 10. The CDR3 reads CASSQAGGYRAEQFF. The CDR3 DNA reads TGTGCCAGCAGCCAAGCGGGGGGGTATAGGGCTGAGCAGTTCTTC. Complete variable domain (other parts from reference TRBV11-2 and TRBJ2-1): EAGVAQSPRYKIIEKRQSVAFWCNPISGHATLYWYQQILGQGPKLLIQFQNNGVVDDSQLPKDRFSAERLKGVDSTLKIQPAKLEDSAVYLCASSQAGGYRAEQFFGPGTRLTVL.

This sequence joins TRBV5-6 and TRBJ2-7; TRBD1 aligns across 7 bases. Germline V gene sequence: CDR1 SGHDT, CDR2 YYEEEE. CDR3 size: 16 residues. The V gene end was trimmed by 3 bases and the J gene end by 3 bases; junction bases not matched to a gene: 12. CDR3 loop: CASSYRLGGELYEQYF. DNA of the CDR3: TGTGCCAGCAGCTACCGCTTAGGGGGCGAACTCTACGAGCAGTACTTC.

The gene calls are TRBV6-5 and TRBJ1-1; D is unclear. V shed 11 bases and J shed 1 base, with 11 bases lying between them. The CDR3 is 12 residues long. Per germline, CDR1 MNHEY and CDR2 SVGAGI. This CDR3 is CAVSRGNTEAFF. In nucleotides, the CDR3 is TGTGCCGTAAGTCGGGGGAACACTGAAGCTTTCTTT.

CDR3 bases: TGTGCCAGCAGCTCCTCAGACGGGGTGAGGGAAAAACTGTTTTTT. As protein: CASSSSDGVREKLFF. The chain has TRBV3-1 and TRBJ1-4; D remains unclear. V lost 5 bases and J 8 bases, leaving 18 bases between the germline ends. Germline CDR1 and CDR2: LGHDT and YNNKEL (reference sequence). This CDR3 is built from 15 residues.

The DNA of the CDR3 is TGTGCCAGCAGCTTAATTGGTCCCCCCAATTCACCCCTCCACTTT. It codes for CASSLIGPPNSPLHF. V and J are TRBV7-3 and TRBJ1-6; D gene uncertain. Germline V gene data show CDR1 as SGHTA and CDR2 as FQGTGA. This CDR3 contains 15 residues. V was cut by 1 base and J by 7 bases, with 11 bases left in between. Filled out from reference TRBV7-3 and TRBJ1-6, the complete variable domain reads GAGVSQTPSNKVTEKGKYVELRCDPISGHTALYWYRQSLGQGPEFLIYFQGTGAADDSGLPNDRFFAVRPEGSVSTLKIQRTERGDSAVYLCASSLIGPPNSPLHFGNGTRLTVT.

The V and J genes are TRBV7-9 and TRBJ2-1; unclear D gene. The germline V gene encodes CDR1 SEHNR and CDR2 FQNEAQ (reference sequence). The CDR3 runs to 12 residues. V was clipped by 4 bases and J by 7 bases, with 8 bases between them. CDR3 in amino acids: CASSSQGNEQFF. CDR3 nucleotide sequence: TGTGCCAGCAGCTCTCAAGGAAATGAGCAGTTCTTC.

This clonotype was recorded only once. V is TRBV7-2 and J is TRBJ1-3; D unclear. This CDR3 spans 13 amino acids. The germline V gene has CDR1 SGHTA and CDR2 FQGNSA. Trimming took off 2 bases at V and 2 bases at J, with 4 bases between the two ends. The chain's CDR3 is CASSLLPGNTIYF. The CDR3 DNA reads TGTGCCAGCAGCTTACTACCTGGAAACACCATATATTTT.

The rearrangement joins TRBV4-3 to TRBJ2-6; D not certain. With 4 bases removed from V and 1 base from J, the gap between germline ends came to 17 bases. The CDR3 contains 18 residues. Germline V lookup: CDR1 LGHNA, CDR2 YSLEER. Here the CDR3 reads CASSPQGQWESGANVLTF. For the CDR3, the DNA is TGCGCCAGCAGCCCCCAAGGGCAGTGGGAATCTGGGGCCAACGTCCTGACTTTC.

CDR3 nucleotides: TGTGCCAGCAGCACCGGACGTTCTAGCTCCTACGAGCAGTACTTC. As protein: CASSTGRSSSYEQYF. V is TRBV6-5 and J is TRBJ2-7; unclear D gene. In germline, CDR1 is MNHEY, CDR2 SVGAGI. Trimming took 6 bases from V and 0 from J, leaving 15 bases between them. This CDR3 has 15 amino acids.

The chain carries TRBV30 and TRBJ1-6; 8 nucleotides match TRBD1. The trim removed 7 bases at V and 10 bases at J, leaving 12 bases unmatched. The CDR3 sequence is 14 residues long. Germline CDR1 reads GTSNPN; CDR2 reads SVGIG (reference sequence). CDR3: CALTGQVQGSPLHF. In DNA form, the CDR3 reads TGTGCCTTGACGGGACAGGTCCAGGGGTCACCCCTCCACTTT.